The 15 T cell receptor beta chains reported below all come from one sample, sequenced in a study of T cell clonotyping in hematopoietic cell transplantation. Clones were sequenced by immunoSEQ multiplex PCR, and TCRdb holds only the in-frame ones, with some missing. The sample consists of fewer than 30,000 clones, around 95% of them appearing once. Specimen: peripheral blood mononuclear cells. Receptors were obtained from a man over 45 in good health. Some clones in this sample may be carry-over from other donors' samples.

The rearrangement uses TRBV9 and TRBJ2-6; no clear D. Germline V gene data show CDR1 as SGDLS and CDR2 as YYNGEE. V was cut by 2 bases and J by 0 bases, with 9 bases left in between. The CDR3 totals 16 residues. The CDR3 sequence is CASSVNQDSGANVLTF. In nucleotides, the CDR3 is TGTGCCAGCAGCGTGAATCAGGACTCTGGGGCCAACGTCCTGACTTTC.

The gene calls are TRBV5-1 and TRBJ2-1; D may be TRBD1 or TRBD2 (5 bases each). The V and J ends lost 0 bases and 8 bases respectively, with 9 bases between them. CDR3 length: 13 amino acids. Germline V gives CDR1 SGHRS, CDR2 YFSETQ. The CDR3 is CASSLGQGDEQFF. DNA of the CDR3: TGCGCCAGCAGCTTGGGGCAGGGAGATGAGCAGTTCTTC.

This rearrangement joins TRBV11-2 to TRBJ1-1; weak D call: TRBD1 (5 bases). Trimming stripped 1 base from V and 2 bases from J, with 11 bases between. Germline assignment: CDR1 SGHAT and CDR2 FQNNGV. This CDR3 contains 15 residues. CDR3 loop: CASSLVGGANTEAFF. CDR3 bases: TGTGCCAGCAGCTTAGTTGGCGGGGCTAACACTGAAGCTTTCTTT.

The chain recombines TRBV7-5 with TRBJ1-1. TRBV7-5 is labeled a pseudogene. The CDR3 totals 14 residues. Written as DNA, the CDR3 is TGTGCCAGAAGCTTAGGGAGCAGGAACACTGAAGCTTTCTTT. Protein: CARSLGSRNTEAFF.

The CDR3 is CASSLQGRDTIYF. DNA for the CDR3: TGCGCCAGCAGCTTACAGGGACGGGACACCATATATTTT. The chain is built from TRBV5-1 and TRBJ1-3; perhaps TRBD1 as D (6 bases). Germline V gene sequence: CDR1 SGHRS, CDR2 YFSETQ. The CDR3 is 13 residues long. Trimming removed 2 bases from V and 8 bases from J, with 11 bases in between.

The chain is built from TRBV2 and TRBJ1-2, with D uncertain. Deletions cut 7 bases from V and 4 bases from J, with 10 bases between. Germline CDR1 reads SNHLY; CDR2 reads FYNNEI. The CDR3 loop spans 12 amino acids. The CDR3 reads CASTNQGYGYTF. The CDR3 DNA sequence: TGTGCCAGCACTAACCAAGGCTATGGCTACACCTTC. Full variable domain (rest looked up from reference TRBV2 and TRBJ1-2): EPEVTQTPSHQVTQMGQEVILRCVPISNHLYFYWYRQILGQKVEFLVSFYNNEISEKSEIFDDQFSVERPDGSNFTLKIRSTKLEDSAMYFCASTNQGYGYTFGSGTRLTVV.

V and J are TRBV19 and TRBJ2-5, with D possibly being TRBD1 (5 bases). Trimming cost V 6 bases and J 0 bases, with 11 bases left between them. The CDR3 runs to 14 residues. The germline gives CDR1 LNHDA, CDR2 SQIVND (reference sequence). The CDR3 spells CASRSRDDQETQYF. The CDR3 coding sequence is TGTGCCAGTAGATCCAGGGATGACCAAGAGACCCAGTACTTC.

The genes are TRBV14 and TRBJ2-5; 7 bases align to TRBD2. After removal of 1 base from V and 4 bases from J, the junction contained 6 bases not matched to a gene. The CDR3 consists of 15 residues. Germline V gene data show CDR1 as SGHDN and CDR2 as FVKESK. The CDR3 sequence: CASSQVGGTRETQYF. In DNA form, the CDR3 reads TGTGCCAGCAGCCAAGTCGGGGGGACGCGAGAGACCCAGTACTTC. The whole variable domain, filled in from reference TRBV14 and TRBJ2-5, reads EAGVTQFPSHSVIEKGQTVTLRCDPISGHDNLYWYRRVMGKEIKFLLHFVKESKQDESGMPNNRFLAERTGGTYSTLKVQPAELEDSGVYFCASSQVGGTRETQYFGPGTRLLVL.

Only one count was recorded for this clone. CDR3 nucleotides: TGTGCCAGCAGCCGAGATTTAGGCGCACGGTCCTCCTACGAGCAGTACTTC. This gives the protein CASSRDLGARSSYEQYF. This sequence joins TRBV28 and TRBJ2-7; D not resolved. CDR3 length: 17 amino acids. Trimming took off 6 bases at V and 0 bases at J, with 21 bases between the two ends. Germline values: CDR1 MDHEN, CDR2 SYDVKM.

The J gene is TRBJ1-5, the V gene TRBV28; TRBD1 matches at 7 bases. This CDR3 has 13 residues. V lost 4 bases, J lost 6 bases, and 3 bases stayed unmatched. The germline V gene encodes CDR1 MDHEN and CDR2 SYDVKM. The CDR3 protein is CASSYDRAQPQHF. The CDR3 DNA sequence: TGTGCCAGCAGTTACGACAGGGCTCAGCCCCAGCATTTT.

The chain employs TRBV28 and TRBJ2-5; D possibly corresponds to TRBD1 (6 bases). Trimming left V 4 bases short and J 4 bases short, with 16 bases between. Germline CDR1 and CDR2: MDHEN and SYDVKM. CDR3 length equals 15 residues. CDR3 sequence reads: CASSSEQGDRETQYF. CDR3 in DNA: TGTGCCAGCAGTTCCGAACAGGGAGACCGAGAGACCCAGTACTTC.

Points on this clone: Its ends do not fully match the called genes, so a read error is possible. CDR3 nucleotides: TGTGCCAGCAGCGTAACAGGGTCCGCTGAAGCTTTCTTT. Translating gives CASSVTGSAEAFF. The V and J genes are TRBV7-3 and TRBJ1-1, with D possibly TRBD1 on 6 matching bases. Germline V gives CDR1 SGHTA, CDR2 FQGTGA. This CDR3 has 13 residues.

The chain couples TRBV10-3 to TRBJ1-5; a weak D match, TRBD1 (5 bases). In germline, CDR1 is ENHRY, CDR2 SYGVKD. This CDR3 has 15 amino acids. Trimming shortened V by 0 bases and J by 6 bases, and 12 bases separated the two germline ends. The CDR3 protein is CAISESKGTVQPQHF. In DNA, the CDR3 is TGTGCCATCAGTGAGTCGAAGGGGACGGTTCAGCCCCAGCATTTT.

V and J are TRBV30 and TRBJ1-3; no firm D call. Germline V gene sequence: CDR1 GTSNPN, CDR2 SVGIG (reference sequence). CDR3 length: 14 amino acids. Between the trimmed V and J ends, which lost 4 bases and 3 bases, there was a span of 13 bases. CDR3 amino acids: CAWKAGRYGNTIYF. The CDR3 region has the DNA TGTGCCTGGAAGGCAGGCCGGTATGGAAACACCATATATTTT.

The chain couples TRBV4-1 to TRBJ1-5; 7 bases are shared with TRBD1. Losses at the gene ends were 0 bases for V and 4 bases for J; bases not matched to a gene: 6. The germline CDR1 and CDR2 sequences are MGHRA and YSYEKL. The CDR3 totals 16 residues. For the CDR3, the DNA is TGCGCCAGCAGCCAAGAGCCAGGGGGAGTTAATCAGCCCCAGCATTTT. Its protein product is CASSQEPGGVNQPQHF.